The 26 T cell receptor beta chains given below trace back to one sample, sequenced in a study of cytomegalovirus exposure and HLA in healthy donors. In the PCR, 60 Vbeta and 13 Jbeta primers were used. Sequencing was performed with immunoSEQ multiplex PCR; in TCRdb, only in-frame clones are kept and a portion is missing. The repertoire table contains some 130,000 clones. The sequenced sample consisted of PBMCs. The receptors stem from a woman in her sixties or seventies in good health and CMV-seronegative.

The chain joins TRBV5-1 to TRBJ1-2; D gene ambiguous. This CDR3 is built from 15 residues. Germline lookup yields CDR1 SGHRS and CDR2 YFSETQ. With 3 bases removed from V and 2 bases from J, the gap between germline ends came to 14 bases. The CDR3 DNA reads as TGCGCCAGCAGCTCGAGCGGGGAGTCAAACTATGGCTACACCTTC. It translates to CASSSSGESNYGYTF.

This chain uses TRBV28 with TRBJ1-5; D unresolved. From germline, CDR1 is MDHEN and CDR2 SYDVKM. V lost 3 bases and J 0 bases, leaving 9 bases between the germline ends. This CDR3 spans 15 amino acids. The CDR3 DNA reads TGTGCCAGCAGTTTGGAGCAATATAGCAATCAGCCCCAGCATTTT. Translating gives CASSLEQYSNQPQHF. Complete variable domain (other parts from reference TRBV28 and TRBJ1-5): DVKVTQSSRYLVKRTGEKVFLECVQDMDHENMFWYRQDPGLGLRLIYFSYDVKMKEKGDIPEGYSVSREKKERFSLILESASTNQTSMYLCASSLEQYSNQPQHFGDGTRLSIL.

The chain couples TRBV6-5 to TRBJ2-7, with D perhaps matching TRBD1 (5 bases). CDR3 length equals 15 residues. Deletions cut 0 bases from V and 6 bases from J, with 15 bases between. CDR1 is MNHEY and CDR2 is SVGAGI in the germline V gene. CDR3 nucleotides: TGTGCCAGCAGTTACTCGAAGGGGATTTGGAGCGAGCAGTACTTC. Its translation is CASSYSKGIWSEQYF.

CDR3 in DNA: TGTGCCAGCAGAAAAACTAGCGGGGGGTACAATGAGCAGTTCTTC. Its protein product is CASRKTSGGYNEQFF. The chain couples TRBV28 to TRBJ2-1; 12 bases are shared with TRBD2. V lost 6 bases and J lost 4; bases outside the gene matches: 4. Germline V gene lookup returns CDR1 MDHEN and CDR2 SYDVKM. There are 15 residues in the CDR3.

The rearrangement joins TRBV4-1 to TRBJ2-5, with D perhaps matching TRBD1 or TRBD2 (5 bases each). Judging by the DNA end, TRBJ2-7 fits better; the J call may be wrong. Germline CDR1 MGHRA, CDR2 YSYEKL. This CDR3 is 13 amino acids long. CDR3 coding DNA: TGCGCCAGCAGCCAAGATGGGGGCTACGAGCAGTACTTC. This sequence encodes CASSQDGGYEQYF.

The chain employs TRBV29-1 and TRBJ2-5; TRBD2 matches 11 bases. In germline, CDR1 is SQVTM, CDR2 ANQGSEA. The CDR3 runs to 14 residues. J gave up 1 base and V 4 bases, and 2 bases lay outside the gene matches. CDR3: CSVAGTSGQETQYF. The CDR3 DNA follows: TGCAGCGTTGCCGGGACTAGCGGCCAAGAGACCCAGTACTTC.

The chain couples TRBV2 to TRBJ1-1; unclear D gene. Trimming took 6 bases from V and 4 from J, leaving 9 bases between them. This CDR3 region has 12 residues. In germline, CDR1 is SNHLY, CDR2 FYNNEI. In DNA, the CDR3 is TGTGCCAGCAGCCAGACTTCCACTGAAGCTTTCTTT. Protein product: CASSQTSTEAFF.

The chain carries TRBV5-6 and TRBJ2-5, with TRBD2 matching 12 bases. V was pared by 3 bases and J by 1 base, with 10 bases of the junction left unmatched. Germline loops: CDR1 SGHDT, CDR2 YYEEEE. The CDR3 contains 18 residues. CDR3 sequence reads: CASSSNRLAGVFQETQYF. In DNA, the CDR3 is TGTGCCAGCAGCTCAAACCGACTAGCGGGGGTATTCCAAGAGACCCAGTACTTC.

The rearrangement links TRBV9 to TRBJ1-6; TRBD1 matches at 8 bases. The CDR3 extends over 15 amino acids. Germline V gives CDR1 SGDLS, CDR2 YYNGEE. The ends lost 3 bases at V and 7 bases at J; junction bases unmatched: 6. CDR3: CASSATGTGNSPLHF. CDR3 in DNA: TGTGCCAGCAGCGCCACCGGGACAGGAAATTCACCCCTCCACTTT.

This chain links TRBV28 with TRBJ2-7, with 9 bases fitting TRBD1. V gave up 6 bases and J gave up 5 bases; unmatched junction bases: 11. The CDR3 length is 15 residues. Germline CDR1 MDHEN, CDR2 SYDVKM. CDR3 bases: TGTGCCAGCAGCCCCGGGGGACAGGGAGAGAACGAGCAGTACTTC. This gives the protein CASSPGGQGENEQYF.

The J gene is TRBJ1-2, the V gene TRBV11-2, with D tentatively TRBD1 (6 bases). V was clipped by 2 bases and J by 3 bases, with 10 bases between them. There are 14 residues in the CDR3. From germline, CDR1 is SGHAT and CDR2 FQNNGV. CDR3 in DNA: TGTGCCAGCAGCTTAAGTTACAGGGACTATGGCTACACCTTC. This translates into CASSLSYRDYGYTF.

This chain connects TRBV28 to TRBJ1-2; D may be TRBD1 (6 bases). Germline-derived CDR1 and CDR2 are MDHEN and SYDVKM. The V gene lost 3 bases and the J gene lost 4 bases, with 15 bases spanning the gap. The CDR3 loop spans 15 amino acids. DNA for the CDR3: TGTGCCAGCAGTTTGGGGAAGACAGGACCCTATGGCTACACCTTC. This encodes CASSLGKTGPYGYTF.

The chain couples TRBV19 to TRBJ1-1, with D possibly being TRBD1 (6 bases). CDR1 is LNHDA and CDR2 is SQIVND in the germline V gene (reference sequence). With 11 bases removed from V and 1 base from J, the gap between germline ends came to 20 bases. This CDR3 has 15 residues. The CDR3 region is CAVRVSGRGNTEAFF. DNA of the CDR3: TGTGCCGTGAGGGTATCGGGCAGGGGGAACACTGAAGCTTTCTTT.

CDR3 DNA: TGTGCCAGCACCCAGGGGGGACAGAGATATGGCTACACCTTC. It specifies CASTQGGQRYGYTF. The chain uses TRBV28 and TRBJ1-2; 7 bases are a match to TRBD1. Germline CDR1 is MDHEN and CDR2 is SYDVKM. V trimming: 7 bases; J trimming: 5 bases; junction bases outside the gene matches: 10. The CDR3 totals 14 residues.

The chain uses TRBV6-1 and TRBJ2-2, with a possible D match to TRBD2 (5 bases). This CDR3 spans 14 amino acids. Germline V gene sequence: CDR1 MNHNS, CDR2 SASEGT. Trimming left V 8 bases short and J 1 base short, with 11 bases between. CDR3 region: CASEGLLNTGELFF. CDR3 DNA sequence: TGTGCCAGCGAAGGACTGTTGAACACCGGGGAGCTGTTTTTT.

This chain uses TRBV11-2 with TRBJ1-1; D is undetermined. This CDR3 comprises 14 residues. V was pared by 1 base and J by 1 base, with 7 bases between. Germline CDR1 is SGHAT and CDR2 is FQNNGV. The DNA for the CDR3 is TGTGCCAGCAGCTTAGCCCTAGCGAACACTGAAGCTTTCTTT. Translating it yields CASSLALANTEAFF.

The gene calls are TRBV6-4 and TRBJ1-1, with a possible D match to TRBD1 (5 bases). The CDR3 contains 14 residues. Trimming pared 6 bases from V and 1 base from J, leaving 12 bases between. CDR1 is MRHNA, CDR2 SNTAGT, per germline. The CDR3 reads CASRGSGGNTEAFF. The CDR3 DNA sequence: TGTGCCAGCAGAGGGTCCGGGGGGAACACTGAAGCTTTCTTT.

The chain recombines TRBV19 with TRBJ1-5, with 8 bases identical to TRBD1. Trimming removed 5 bases from V and 4 bases from J; junction bases left unmatched: 16. This CDR3 comprises 18 residues. Germline V gives CDR1 LNHDA, CDR2 SQIVND (reference sequence). The CDR3 nucleotides read TGTGCCAGTAGTCTATCCTGGACAGGGACTGCAGGGAATCAGCCCCAGCATTTT. Translated: CASSLSWTGTAGNQPQHF.

With respect to this clone: This CDR3 is also generated by other DNA sequences in the sample. This chain connects TRBV5-1 to TRBJ1-4, with D possibly TRBD1 on 5 matching bases. CDR3 length: 15 residues. Trimming stripped 0 bases from V and 5 bases from J, with 11 bases between. CDR1 and CDR2 (germline): SGHRS, YFSETQ. CDR3 bases: TGCGCCAGCAGCTTGGGGCAGGGTGTGAATGAAAAACTGTTTTTT. This codes for CASSLGQGVNEKLFF. The full variable domain, in which reference TRBV5-1 and TRBJ1-4 provide the parts outside the CDR3, is KAGVTQTPRYLIKTRGQQVTLSCSPISGHRSVSWYQQTPGQGLQFLFEYFSETQRNKGNFPGRFSGRQFSNSRSEMNVSTLELGDSALYLCASSLGQGVNEKLFFGSGTQLSVL.

Frequency places this clone as medium-sized. The rearrangement joins TRBV6-4 to TRBJ2-1; possible D gene TRBD1, 6 bases. CDR3 size: 15 residues. Trimming stripped 2 bases from V and 0 bases from J, with 8 bases between. Germline assignment: CDR1 MRHNA and CDR2 SNTAGT. The CDR3 DNA reads as TGTGCCAGCAGTGACCGGGACACCTCCTACAATGAGCAGTTCTTC. This encodes CASSDRDTSYNEQFF.

This chain links TRBV6-6 with TRBJ2-2; TRBD2 matches at 7 bases. The V gene's germline CDR1 is MNHNY and CDR2 SVGAGI (reference sequence). The CDR3 runs 15 residues. With V trimmed by 10 bases and J by 2 bases, 10 bases remained unmatched. CDR3 DNA: TGTGCCACCCTGGAGGGCGGGAGAAACACCGGGGAGCTGTTTTTT. This sequence encodes CATLEGGRNTGELFF.

V and J are TRBV5-1 and TRBJ2-5; 7 nucleotides line up with TRBD1. The CDR3 covers 15 residues. After removal of 3 bases from V and 0 bases from J, the junction contained 5 bases not matched to a gene. CDR1 and CDR2 (germline): SGHRS, YFSETQ. The CDR3 DNA follows: TGCGCCAGCAGCTCCGCGACAGGGAACCAAGAGACCCAGTACTTC. It specifies CASSSATGNQETQYF.

V gene TRBV6-1 combines with J gene TRBJ2-7, with 11 bases identical to TRBD2. Germline CDR1 reads MNHNS; CDR2 reads SASEGT. This CDR3 is built from 12 residues. J gave up 12 bases and V 7 bases, and 8 bases lay outside the gene matches. CDR3 sequence: CASTLAGGPVYF. DNA of the CDR3: TGTGCCAGCACCTTAGCGGGAGGGCCAGTGTACTTC.

V gene TRBV6-1 combines with J gene TRBJ1-4, with a possible D match to TRBD1 (6 bases). The CDR3 is 14 residues long. V was shortened by 7 bases and J by 10 bases, with 19 bases between the two germline ends. The germline CDR1 and CDR2 sequences are MNHNS and SASEGT. CDR3 bases: TGTGCCAGCACCTCCCAAGGGGGGGGCGGAAAACTGTTTTTT. Translated, it gives CASTSQGGGGKLFF.

The rearrangement joins TRBV30 to TRBJ1-1; a weak D match, TRBD1 (6 bases). CDR3 size: 14 residues. Germline loops: CDR1 GTSNPN, CDR2 SVGIG (reference sequence). Trimming stripped 3 bases from V and 0 bases from J, with 11 bases between. The CDR3 here is CAWSTGTLNTEAFF. The CDR3 DNA is TGTGCCTGGAGCACAGGGACCCTGAACACTGAAGCTTTCTTT.

V usage is TRBV28 and J usage is TRBJ2-2; tentatively, D is TRBD2 (7 bases). Germline CDR1 MDHEN, CDR2 SYDVKM. Trimming pared 5 bases from V and 6 bases from J, leaving 19 bases between. This CDR3 comprises 16 residues. The CDR3 coding sequence is TGTGCCAGCAGTGGGAGGGGGGCCGTGGTCGCCGGGGAGCTGTTTTTT. Amino acids: CASSGRGAVVAGELFF.